This TCR beta chain was documented in a study of identical twins. Study-level results: Researchers caution that invariant MAIT and iNKT cells could partly confound zero-insertion analyses.

Trimming left V 5 bases short and J 3 bases short, with 7 bases between. Germline CDR1 is SQVTM and CDR2 is ANQGSEA. The CDR3 spans 11 residues. TCRdb re-called the 5' RACE reads with MiXCR, one entry per CDR3 protein. The data hold 460,000 or so distinct CDR3 sequences, with 14% observed a single time. In this sample, this clonotype turned up a few times. The target antigen is unknown. The data were also submitted as part of a second study, on yellow fever vaccine responses in identical twins.

Sequenced: CD4+ T cells sorted from blood. The rearrangement links TRBV29-1 to TRBJ2-5, with a possible D match to TRBD2 (5 bases). The sequence came from a woman aged 18-29 years in good health. In DNA form, the CDR3 reads TGCAGCGTTTTGACTAAAGAGACCCAGTACTTC. Translation gives CSVLTKETQYF.